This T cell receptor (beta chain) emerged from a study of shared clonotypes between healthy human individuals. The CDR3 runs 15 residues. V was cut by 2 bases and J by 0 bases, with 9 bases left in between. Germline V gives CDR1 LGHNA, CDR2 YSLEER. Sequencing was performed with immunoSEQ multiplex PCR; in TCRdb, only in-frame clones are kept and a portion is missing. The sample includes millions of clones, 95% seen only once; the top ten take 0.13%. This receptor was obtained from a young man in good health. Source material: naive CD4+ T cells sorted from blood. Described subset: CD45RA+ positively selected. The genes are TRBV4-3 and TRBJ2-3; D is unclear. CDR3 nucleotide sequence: TGCGCCAGCAGCCAAAACTGGCTGAGCACAGATACGCAGTATTTT. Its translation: CASSQNWLSTDTQYF.